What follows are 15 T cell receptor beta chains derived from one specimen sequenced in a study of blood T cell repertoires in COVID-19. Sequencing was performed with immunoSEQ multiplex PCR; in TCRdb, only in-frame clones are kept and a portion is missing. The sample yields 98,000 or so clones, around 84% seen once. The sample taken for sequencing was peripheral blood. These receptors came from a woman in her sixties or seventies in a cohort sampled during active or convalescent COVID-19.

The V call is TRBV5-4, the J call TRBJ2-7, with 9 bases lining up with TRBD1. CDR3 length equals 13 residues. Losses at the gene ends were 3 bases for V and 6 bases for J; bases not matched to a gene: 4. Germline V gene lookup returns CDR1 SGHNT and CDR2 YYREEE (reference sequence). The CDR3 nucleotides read TGTGCCAGCAGCTGGGACAGGGTAAGCGAGCAGTACTTC. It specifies CASSWDRVSEQYF.

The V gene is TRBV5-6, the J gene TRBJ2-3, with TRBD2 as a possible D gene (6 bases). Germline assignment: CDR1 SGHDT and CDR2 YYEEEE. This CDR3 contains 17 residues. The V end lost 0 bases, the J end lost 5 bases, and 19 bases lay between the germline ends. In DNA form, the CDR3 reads TGTGCCAGCAGCTTGGCCCTGAGCGGGCTAAAAGGAGATACGCAGTATTTT. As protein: CASSLALSGLKGDTQYF.

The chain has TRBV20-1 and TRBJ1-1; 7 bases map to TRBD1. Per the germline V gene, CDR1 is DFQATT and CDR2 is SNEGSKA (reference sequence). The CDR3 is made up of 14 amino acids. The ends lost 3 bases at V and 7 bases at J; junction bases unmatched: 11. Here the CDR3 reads CSASRPGTEFEAFF. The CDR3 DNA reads TGCAGTGCTAGTAGACCCGGGACAGAGTTTGAAGCTTTCTTT.

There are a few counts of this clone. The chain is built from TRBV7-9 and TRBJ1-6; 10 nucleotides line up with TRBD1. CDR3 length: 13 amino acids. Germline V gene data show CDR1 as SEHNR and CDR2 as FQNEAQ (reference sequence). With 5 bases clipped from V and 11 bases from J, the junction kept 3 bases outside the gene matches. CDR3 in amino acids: CASSPDRGTPLHF. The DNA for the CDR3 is TGTGCCAGCAGCCCGGACAGGGGGACACCCCTCCACTTT.

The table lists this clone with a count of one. CDR3 region: CAAGPMISGNTIYF. The DNA of the CDR3 is TGTGCCGCGGGACCGATGATCTCTGGAAACACCATATATTTT. This chain joins TRBV30 and TRBJ1-3, with D tentatively TRBD1 (5 bases). Trimming took off 8 bases at V and 0 bases at J, with 14 bases between the two ends. The CDR3 length is 14 residues. CDR1 and CDR2 (germline): GTSNPN, SVGIG (reference sequence).

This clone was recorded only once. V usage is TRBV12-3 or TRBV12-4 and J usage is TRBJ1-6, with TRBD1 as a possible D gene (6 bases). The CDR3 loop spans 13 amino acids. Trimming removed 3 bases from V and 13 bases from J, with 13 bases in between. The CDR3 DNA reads TGTGCCAGCAGTTTCAGGGGAGACGGCCCCCTCCACTTT. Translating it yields CASSFRGDGPLHF.

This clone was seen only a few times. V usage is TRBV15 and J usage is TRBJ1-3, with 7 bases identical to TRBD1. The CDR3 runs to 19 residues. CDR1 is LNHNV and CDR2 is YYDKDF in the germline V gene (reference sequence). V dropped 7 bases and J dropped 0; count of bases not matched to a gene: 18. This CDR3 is CATNPALQGPLHSGNTIYF. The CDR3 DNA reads TGTGCCACCAATCCGGCCTTACAGGGGCCACTTCACTCTGGAAACACCATATATTTT.

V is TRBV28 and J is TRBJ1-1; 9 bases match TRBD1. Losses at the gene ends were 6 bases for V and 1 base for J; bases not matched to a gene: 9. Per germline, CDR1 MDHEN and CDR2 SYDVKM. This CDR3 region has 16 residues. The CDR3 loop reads CASRVPGQGKNTEAFF. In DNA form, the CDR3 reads TGTGCCAGCAGGGTCCCGGGACAGGGAAAGAACACTGAAGCTTTCTTT.

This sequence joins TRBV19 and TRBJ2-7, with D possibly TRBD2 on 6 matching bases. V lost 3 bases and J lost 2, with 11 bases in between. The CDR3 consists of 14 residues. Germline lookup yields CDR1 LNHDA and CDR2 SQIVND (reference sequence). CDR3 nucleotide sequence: TGTGCCAGTAGTATTGAACTAGCTCCCTACGAGCAGTACTTC. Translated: CASSIELAPYEQYF.

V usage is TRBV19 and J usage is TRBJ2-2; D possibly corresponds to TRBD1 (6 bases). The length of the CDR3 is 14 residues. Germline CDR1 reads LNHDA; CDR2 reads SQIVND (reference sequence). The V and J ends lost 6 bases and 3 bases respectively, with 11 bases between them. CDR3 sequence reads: CASSPGTHTGELFF. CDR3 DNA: TGTGCCAGTAGCCCCGGGACACACACCGGGGAGCTGTTTTTT.

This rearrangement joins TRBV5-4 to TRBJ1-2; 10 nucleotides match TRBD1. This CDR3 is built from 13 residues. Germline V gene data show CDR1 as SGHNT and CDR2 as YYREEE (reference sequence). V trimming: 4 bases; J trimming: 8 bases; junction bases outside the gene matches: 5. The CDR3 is CASSVRQGAGYTF. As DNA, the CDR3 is TGTGCCAGCAGCGTGAGACAGGGGGCAGGCTACACCTTC. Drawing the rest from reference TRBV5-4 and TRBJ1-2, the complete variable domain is ETGVTQSPTHLIKTRGQQVTLRCSSQSGHNTVSWYQQALGQGPQFIFQYYREEENGRGNFPPRFSGLQFPNYSSELNVNALELDDSALYLCASSVRQGAGYTFGSGTRLTVV.

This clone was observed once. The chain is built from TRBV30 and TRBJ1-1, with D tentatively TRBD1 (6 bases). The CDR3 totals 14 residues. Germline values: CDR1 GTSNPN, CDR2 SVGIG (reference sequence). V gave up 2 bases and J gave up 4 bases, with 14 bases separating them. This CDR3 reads CAWSQPRGSTEAFF. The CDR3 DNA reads TGTGCCTGGAGTCAGCCGAGGGGGAGCACTGAAGCTTTCTTT.

For the CDR3, the DNA is TGTGCCAGCAGCTTCTCCCCGACTAGCGGGGGGACCGGGGAGCTGTTTTTT. Translating it yields CASSFSPTSGGTGELFF. The chain links TRBV5-5 to TRBJ2-2; the match to TRBD2 covers 13 bases. The germline V gene has CDR1 SGHKS and CDR2 YYEKEE (reference sequence). The CDR3 covers 17 residues. V lost 2 bases to trimming and J lost 5 bases; unmatched junction nucleotides: 6.

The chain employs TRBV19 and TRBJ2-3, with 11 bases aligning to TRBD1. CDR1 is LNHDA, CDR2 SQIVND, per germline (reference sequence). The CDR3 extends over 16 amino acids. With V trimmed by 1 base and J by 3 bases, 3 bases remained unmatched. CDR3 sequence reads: CASSIGDRGWTDTQYF. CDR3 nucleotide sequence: TGTGCCAGTAGTATAGGGGACAGGGGGTGGACAGATACGCAGTATTTT.

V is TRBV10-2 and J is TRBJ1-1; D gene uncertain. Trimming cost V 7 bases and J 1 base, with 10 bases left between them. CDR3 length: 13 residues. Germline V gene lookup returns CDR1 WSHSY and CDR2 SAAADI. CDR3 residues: CASTHRGNTEAFF. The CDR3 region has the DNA TGCGCCAGCACCCATCGGGGGAACACTGAAGCTTTCTTT.